The source of this T cell receptor beta chain is a study of cytomegalovirus exposure and HLA in healthy donors (dated 2017 in TCRdb). Background on the whole study: The roughly 650 repertoires of the first cohort and the 120 validation repertoires were produced on the same platform, according to a later analysis. To predict cytomegalovirus infection status, the study combined high-throughput TCR immunosequencing, statistical association of individual TCRs with disease status, and machine learning. The study was designed to test whether signatures of past pathogen exposure could be identified by cataloging public T cell receptors. In addition to the first cohort of approximately 670 subjects, a separate validation cohort of approximately 130 different subjects was used. The investigation overall reported the following: It was suggested by the authors that the approach could potentially be generalized to other disease states and immunological phenotypes. Most TCR sequences were observed very rarely across donors, whereas some public TCRs were present in many individuals. In both the original and validation cohorts, the classifier was reported to diagnose cytomegalovirus status with high specificity and sensitivity. The study listed 150 to 200 TCR beta chains as associated with cytomegalovirus. A later analysis had no HLA typing for the validation cohort, so co-occurrence there was scored across all 130 or so repertoires. Three of the identified cytomegalovirus-associated TCR beta chains were confirmed in vitro to be specific for cytomegalovirus antigens. Of the cluster scores, approximately 95% were above 0 in a later analysis, which found that TCRs clustered in the first cohort also tended to co-occur in the approximately 130 validation repertoires.

Separate from the approximately 700-subject first cohort, the validation cohort of over 90 subjects was the group to which the donors belonged. Including the terminal cysteine and phenylalanine, the CDR3 comprises 15 residues. The sequence is cut down to CDR3 DNA, 45 bases in frame from base 1. The V end loses 4 bases and the J end loses 7 bases, and a stretch of 17 bases separates them. CDR1 MNHEY and CDR2 SVGAGI are derived from the germline V gene. Library preparation used the immunoSEQ multiplex PCR assay. Per the authors' processing: A statistical classification framework was built for diagnosing cytomegalovirus status from the catalog of TCR beta chain sequences. What TCRdb holds here is the immuneACCESS table cut down to in-frame rearrangements. Part of the clones is not present; checked against another copy, under half of the missing clones reflect an unresolved V gene, and the others are unexplained. That table supplies the V and J calls and clone size; D and trimming were determined from the DNA. The sample yields roughly 150,000 clones; 70% to 90% were counted once. The ten biggest clones cover under 2.5% of the sample.

As concerns this clone: The antigen it binds to is not known. Per-base qualities were not stored, and no clone one base away is much larger.

The clonotype originates from a man younger than 40 in good health and CMV-seropositive. Sequenced: PBMCs. The chain employs TRBV6-5 and TRBJ1-3, and perhaps TRBD1 as D gene, on 6 matching bases. The CDR3 region: CASSSGQMTTNTIYF. The DNA sequence is given as TGTGCCAGCAGTTCTGGACAGATGACTACCAACACCATATATTTT.